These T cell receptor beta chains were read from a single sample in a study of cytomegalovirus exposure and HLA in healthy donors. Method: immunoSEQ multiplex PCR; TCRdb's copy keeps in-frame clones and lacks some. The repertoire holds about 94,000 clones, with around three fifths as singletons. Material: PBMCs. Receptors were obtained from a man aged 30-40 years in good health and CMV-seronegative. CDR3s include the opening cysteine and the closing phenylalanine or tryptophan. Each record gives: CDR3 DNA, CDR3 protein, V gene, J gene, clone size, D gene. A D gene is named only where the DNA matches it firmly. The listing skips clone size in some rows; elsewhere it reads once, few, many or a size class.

cdr3_nt: TGCAGTGCCAGGAATTGGAAATTT
cdr3_aa: CSARNWKF
v_call: TRBV20-1
j_call: TRBJ1-1
clone_size: many
d_call: NA

cdr3_nt: TGTGCCACCAGGCCGGGACAGGGGTACCAAGAGACCCAGTACTTC
cdr3_aa: CATRPGQGYQETQYF
v_call: TRBV15
j_call: TRBJ2-5
clone_size: once
d_call: TRBD1

cdr3_nt: TGTGCCAGCAGCCTCAGGGCCCCAAACCGCTCTGGGGCCAACGTCCTGACTTTC
cdr3_aa: CASSLRAPNRSGANVLTF
v_call: TRBV9
j_call: TRBJ2-6
clone_size: once
d_call: NA

cdr3_nt: TGTGCCAGCAGCGACCGGGACAGGTACACAGATACGCAGTATTTT
cdr3_aa: CASSDRDRYTDTQYF
v_call: TRBV9
j_call: TRBJ2-3
clone_size: once
d_call: TRBD1

cdr3_nt: TGTGCCAGCAGCGGGGGTTATTGGGGGGACTATGGCTACACCTTC
cdr3_aa: CASSGGYWGDYGYTF
v_call: TRBV5-4
j_call: TRBJ1-2
clone_size: NA
d_call: NA

cdr3_nt: TGTGCCAGCAGCTTGTTGCTATATACGCAGTATTTT
cdr3_aa: CASSLLLYTQYF
v_call: TRBV11-2
j_call: TRBJ2-3
clone_size: once
d_call: NA

cdr3_nt: TGCGCCAGCAGCCCCTCCTCGACTAGCGGGAGGTACAATGAGCAGTTCTTC
cdr3_aa: CASSPSSTSGRYNEQFF
v_call: TRBV4-1
j_call: TRBJ2-1
clone_size: NA
d_call: TRBD2

cdr3_nt: TGTGCCAGCAGTGAACTAGGTCTCAATCAGCCCCAGCATTTT
cdr3_aa: CASSELGLNQPQHF
v_call: TRBV6-1
j_call: TRBJ1-5
clone_size: NA
d_call: NA

cdr3_nt: TGCGCCAGCAGCCAAGACCATACTTTTAACTATGGCTACACCTTC
cdr3_aa: CASSQDHTFNYGYTF
v_call: TRBV4-3
j_call: TRBJ1-2
clone_size: NA
d_call: NA

cdr3_nt: TGTGCCAGCAGCGTGGGACTATACATAGGTACGCAGTATTTT
cdr3_aa: CASSVGLYIGTQYF
v_call: TRBV7-2
j_call: TRBJ2-3
clone_size: once
d_call: TRBD2

cdr3_nt: TGTGCCAGCAGCGGGGGACAGGGTGTAGGGTATGGCTACACCTTC
cdr3_aa: CASSGGQGVGYGYTF
v_call: TRBV7-8
j_call: TRBJ1-2
clone_size: NA
d_call: TRBD1

cdr3_nt: TGCGCCAGCAGCCCGGACAGGGGAGCTGAAGCTTTCTTT
cdr3_aa: CASSPDRGAEAFF
v_call: TRBV4-1
j_call: TRBJ1-1
clone_size: few
d_call: TRBD1

cdr3_nt: TGTGCCAGTAGTATGGGGCAGGGGGGTGAAAAACTGTTTTTT
cdr3_aa: CASSMGQGGEKLFF
v_call: TRBV19
j_call: TRBJ1-4
clone_size: NA
d_call: TRBD1

cdr3_nt: TGCGCCAGCCAGGAGAGAAAAGGGGGGGCAGATACGCAGTATTTT
cdr3_aa: CASQERKGGADTQYF
v_call: TRBV5-1
j_call: TRBJ2-3
clone_size: NA
d_call: NA

cdr3_nt: TGTGCCAGCAGCGTAGCTCTAGAGGGTCCCTATAATTCACCCCTCCACTTT
cdr3_aa: CASSVALEGPYNSPLHF
v_call: TRBV9
j_call: TRBJ1-6
clone_size: NA
d_call: NA

cdr3_nt: TGTGCCAGCAGCCTCAGGGGAGGGGAGCTGTTTTTT
cdr3_aa: CASSLRGGELFF
v_call: TRBV28
j_call: TRBJ2-2
clone_size: NA
d_call: NA

cdr3_nt: TGTGCCAGCAGTATGACTAGCGGGAGGGCGGCAGATACGCAGTATTTT
cdr3_aa: CASSMTSGRAADTQYF
v_call: TRBV28
j_call: TRBJ2-3
clone_size: few
d_call: TRBD2

cdr3_nt: TGTGCCAGCAGTCTTCAACCGGGGGGTAGTAGAAACACCATATATTTT
cdr3_aa: CASSLQPGGSRNTIYF
v_call: TRBV28
j_call: TRBJ1-3
clone_size: NA
d_call: NA

cdr3_nt: TGTGCCAGCAGTTCCTCCGGGACAGGGTGGATTGGAGCTTTCTTT
cdr3_aa: CASSSSGTGWIGAFF
v_call: TRBV6-5
j_call: TRBJ1-1
clone_size: NA
d_call: TRBD1

cdr3_nt: TGTGCCAGCAGTTTCGGGACTAGTCACGAGACCCAGTACTTC
cdr3_aa: CASSFGTSHETQYF
v_call: TRBV27
j_call: TRBJ2-5
clone_size: NA
d_call: TRBD2

cdr3_nt: TGCAGCGTTACGGAGGGAGATACGCAGTATTTT
cdr3_aa: CSVTEGDTQYF
v_call: TRBV29-1
j_call: TRBJ2-3
clone_size: NA
d_call: NA

cdr3_nt: TGCGCCAGCAGTATTGAAAGGGGAGAGACCCAGTACTTC
cdr3_aa: CASSIERGETQYF
v_call: TRBV5-1
j_call: TRBJ2-5
clone_size: NA
d_call: NA

cdr3_nt: TGTGCCAGCAGCCGGGGGACCGCCCAAGAGACCCAGTACTTC
cdr3_aa: CASSRGTAQETQYF
v_call: TRBV9
j_call: TRBJ2-5
clone_size: few
d_call: NA

cdr3_nt: TGCGCCAGCAGACTCCGCGTGACCCATTGGGCCTATGGCTACACCTTC
cdr3_aa: CASRLRVTHWAYGYTF
v_call: TRBV5-1
j_call: TRBJ1-2
clone_size: NA
d_call: NA

cdr3_nt: TGTGCCAGCCAACAGGGGGTGGGTTCACCCCTCCACTTT
cdr3_aa: CASQQGVGSPLHF
v_call: TRBV19
j_call: TRBJ1-6
clone_size: NA
d_call: TRBD1

cdr3_nt: TGTGCCAGCAGTTCTACCCTTTGGGACAGGACGAGCTACACCTTC
cdr3_aa: CASSSTLWDRTSYTF
v_call: TRBV28
j_call: TRBJ1-2
clone_size: NA
d_call: TRBD1

cdr3_nt: TGTGCCTGCTTCGCGGTCACAGATACGCAGTATTTT
cdr3_aa: CACFAVTDTQYF
v_call: TRBV30
j_call: TRBJ2-3
clone_size: NA
d_call: NA

cdr3_nt: TGTGCCAGCAGCAAAACGTTCCGGGACAGGGGTAATCACGAGCAGTACTTC
cdr3_aa: CASSKTFRDRGNHEQYF
v_call: TRBV5-6
j_call: TRBJ2-7
clone_size: NA
d_call: TRBD1

cdr3_nt: TGTGCCAGCAGCTTAGGGACAGGGCCGCCAGGCTACACCTTC
cdr3_aa: CASSLGTGPPGYTF
v_call: TRBV7-9
j_call: TRBJ1-2
clone_size: NA
d_call: TRBD1

cdr3_nt: TGTGCCAGCACTCCTTGGGGGGACAGGCCCTACGAGCAGTACTTC
cdr3_aa: CASTPWGDRPYEQYF
v_call: TRBV27
j_call: TRBJ2-7
clone_size: NA
d_call: TRBD1